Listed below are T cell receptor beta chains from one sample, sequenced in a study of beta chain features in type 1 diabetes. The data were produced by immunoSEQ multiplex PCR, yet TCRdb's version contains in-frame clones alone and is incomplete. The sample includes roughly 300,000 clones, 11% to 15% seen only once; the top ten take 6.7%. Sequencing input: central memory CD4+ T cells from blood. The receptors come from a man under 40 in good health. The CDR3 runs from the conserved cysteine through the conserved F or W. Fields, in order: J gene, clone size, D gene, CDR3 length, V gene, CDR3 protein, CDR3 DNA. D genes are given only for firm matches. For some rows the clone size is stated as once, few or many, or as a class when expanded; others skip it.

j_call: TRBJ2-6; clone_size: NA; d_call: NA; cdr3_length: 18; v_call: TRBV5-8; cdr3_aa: CASSLDVGTFSGANVLTF; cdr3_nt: TGTGCCAGCAGCTTGGATGTCGGTACGTTCTCTGGGGCCAACGTCCTGACTTTC
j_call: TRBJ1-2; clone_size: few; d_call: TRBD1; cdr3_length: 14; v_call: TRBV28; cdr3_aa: CASSLGTGLYGYTF; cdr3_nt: TGTGCCAGCAGTTTGGGGACAGGGTTATATGGCTACACCTTC
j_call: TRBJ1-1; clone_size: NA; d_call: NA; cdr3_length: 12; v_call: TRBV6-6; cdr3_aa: CASSYGDTEAFF; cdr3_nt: TGTGCCAGCAGTTACGGAGACACTGAAGCTTTCTTT
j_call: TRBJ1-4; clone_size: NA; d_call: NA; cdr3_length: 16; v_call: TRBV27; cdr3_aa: CASKLDGGATNEKLFF; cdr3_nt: TGTGCCAGCAAACTAGACGGGGGAGCAACTAATGAAAAACTGTTTTTT
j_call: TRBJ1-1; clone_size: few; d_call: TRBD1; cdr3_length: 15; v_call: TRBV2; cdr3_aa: CASNELSTGRMGAFF; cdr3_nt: TGTGCCAGCAATGAGTTATCGACAGGGAGGATGGGGGCTTTCTTT
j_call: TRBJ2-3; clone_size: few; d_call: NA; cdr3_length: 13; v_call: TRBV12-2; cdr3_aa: CASRFHKEDTQYF; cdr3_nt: TGTGCAAGTCGCTTCCACAAAGAGGATACGCAGTATTTT
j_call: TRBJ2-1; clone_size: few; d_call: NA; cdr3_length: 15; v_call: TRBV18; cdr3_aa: CASSPGSGQYNEQFF; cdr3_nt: TGTGCCAGCTCACCAGGGAGTGGTCAGTACAATGAGCAGTTCTTC
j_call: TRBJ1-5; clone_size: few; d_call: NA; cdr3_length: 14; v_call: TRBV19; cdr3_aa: CASSYGFSNQPQHF; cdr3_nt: TGTGCCAGTAGTTACGGGTTTAGCAATCAGCCCCAGCATTTT
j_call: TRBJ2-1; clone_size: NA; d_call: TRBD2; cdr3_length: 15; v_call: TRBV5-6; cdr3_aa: CASSLPGTSAVEQFF; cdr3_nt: TGTGCCAGCAGCTTGCCAGGGACTAGCGCTGTTGAGCAGTTCTTC
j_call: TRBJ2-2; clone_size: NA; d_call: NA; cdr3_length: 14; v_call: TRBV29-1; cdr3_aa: CSARAGTNTGELFF; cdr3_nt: TGCAGCGCACGGGCCGGAACTAACACCGGGGAGCTGTTTTTT
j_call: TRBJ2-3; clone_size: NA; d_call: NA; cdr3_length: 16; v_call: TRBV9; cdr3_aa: CASSVGVAGSTDTQYF; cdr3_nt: TGTGCCAGCAGCGTAGGTGTGGCGGGGAGCACAGATACGCAGTATTTT
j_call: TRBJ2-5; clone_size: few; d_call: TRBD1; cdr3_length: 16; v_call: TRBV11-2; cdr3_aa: CASSTPFTGGVQTQYF; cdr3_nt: TGTGCCAGCAGCACACCCTTTACAGGGGGCGTTCAGACCCAGTACTTC
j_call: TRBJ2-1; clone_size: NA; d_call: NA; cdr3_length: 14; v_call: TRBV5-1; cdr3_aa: CASSLGQVSNEQFF; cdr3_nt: TGCGCCAGCAGCTTGGGGCAGGTGTCGAATGAGCAGTTCTTC
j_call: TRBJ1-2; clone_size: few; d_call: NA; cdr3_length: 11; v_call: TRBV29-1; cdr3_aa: CSVEEGYGYTF; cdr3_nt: TGCAGCGTTGAAGAGGGGTATGGCTACACCTTC
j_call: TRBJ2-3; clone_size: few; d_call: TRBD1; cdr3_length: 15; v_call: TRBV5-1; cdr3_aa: CASSLMDRKWDTQYF; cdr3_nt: TGCGCCAGCAGCTTAATGGACAGGAAATGGGATACGCAGTATTTT
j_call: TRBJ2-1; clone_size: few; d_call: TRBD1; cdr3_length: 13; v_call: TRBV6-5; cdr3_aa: CASSRGLRNEQFF; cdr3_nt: TGTGCCAGCAGCAGGGGGCTTAGGAATGAGCAGTTCTTC
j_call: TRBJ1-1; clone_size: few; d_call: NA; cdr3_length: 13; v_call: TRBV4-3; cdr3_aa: CASSQAQNTEAFF; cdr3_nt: TGCGCCAGCAGCCAAGCACAGAACACTGAAGCTTTCTTT
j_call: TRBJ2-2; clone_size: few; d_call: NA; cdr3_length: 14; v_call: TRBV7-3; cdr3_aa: CASSSGRGAGELFF; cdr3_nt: TGTGCCAGCAGCTCGGGGCGAGGGGCCGGGGAGCTGTTTTTT
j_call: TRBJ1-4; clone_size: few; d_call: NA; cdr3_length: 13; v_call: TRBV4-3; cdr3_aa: CASSQGIGEKLFF; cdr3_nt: TGCGCCAGCAGCCAAGGGATAGGGGAAAAACTGTTTTTT
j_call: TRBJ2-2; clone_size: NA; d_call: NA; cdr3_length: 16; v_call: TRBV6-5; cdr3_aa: CASSHSRNGGPGELFF; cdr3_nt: TGTGCCAGCAGTCACTCCCGAAACGGGGGACCCGGGGAGCTGTTTTTT
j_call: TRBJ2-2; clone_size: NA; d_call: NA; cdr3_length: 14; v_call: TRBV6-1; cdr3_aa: CASSPRAQAGELFF; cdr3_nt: TGTGCCAGCAGTCCCCGGGCCCAGGCCGGGGAGCTGTTTTTT
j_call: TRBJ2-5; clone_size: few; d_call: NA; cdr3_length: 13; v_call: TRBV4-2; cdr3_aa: CASSQFQEETQYF; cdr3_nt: TGTGCCAGCAGCCAATTCCAGGAAGAGACCCAGTACTTC
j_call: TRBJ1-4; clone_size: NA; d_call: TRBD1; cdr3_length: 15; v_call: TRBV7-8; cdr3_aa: CASSPRGPSNEKLFF; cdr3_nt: TGTGCCAGCAGCCCCAGGGGGCCGTCGAATGAAAAACTGTTTTTT
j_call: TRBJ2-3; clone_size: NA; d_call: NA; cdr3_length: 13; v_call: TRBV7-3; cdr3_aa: CASSPYGTDTQYF; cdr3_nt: TGTGCCAGCAGCCCTTACGGCACAGATACGCAGTATTTT
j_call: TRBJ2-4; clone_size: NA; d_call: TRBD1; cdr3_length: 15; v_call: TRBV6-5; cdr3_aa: CASSRRDREVNIQYF; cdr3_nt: TGTGCCAGCAGTCGCCGGGACAGGGAAGTAAACATTCAGTACTTC
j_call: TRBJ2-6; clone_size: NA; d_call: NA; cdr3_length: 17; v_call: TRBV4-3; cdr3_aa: CASSQDANGAGANVLTF; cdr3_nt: TGCGCCAGCAGCCAAGATGCGAACGGGGCTGGGGCCAACGTCCTGACTTTC
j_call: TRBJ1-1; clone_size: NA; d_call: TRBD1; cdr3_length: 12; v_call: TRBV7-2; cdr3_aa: CASTLGQGGAFF; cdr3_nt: TGTGCCAGCACCCTCGGACAGGGGGGCGCTTTCTTT
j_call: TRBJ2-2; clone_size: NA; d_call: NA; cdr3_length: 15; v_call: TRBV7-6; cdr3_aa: CASSFTGKNTGELFF; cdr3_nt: TGTGCCAGCAGCTTTACGGGAAAAAACACCGGGGAGCTGTTTTTT
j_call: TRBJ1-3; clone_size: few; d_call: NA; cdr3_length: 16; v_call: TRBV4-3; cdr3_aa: CASSRDHRSSGNTIYF; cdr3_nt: TGCGCCAGCAGTCGAGACCACAGGTCCTCTGGAAACACCATATATTTT
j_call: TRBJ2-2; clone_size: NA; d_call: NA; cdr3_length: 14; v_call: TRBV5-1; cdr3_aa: CASSPVANTGELFF; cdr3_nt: TGCGCCAGCAGCCCCGTAGCGAACACCGGGGAGCTGTTTTTT
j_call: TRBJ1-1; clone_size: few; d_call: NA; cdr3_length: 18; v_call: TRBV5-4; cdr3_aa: CASSHQRGGPVLNTEAFF; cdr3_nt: TGTGCCAGCAGCCATCAGCGAGGGGGTCCGGTCCTAAACACTGAAGCTTTCTTT
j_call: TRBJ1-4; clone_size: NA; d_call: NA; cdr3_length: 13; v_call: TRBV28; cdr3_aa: CASSLGQDGKLFF; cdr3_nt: TGTGCCAGCAGTTTAGGGCAGGATGGAAAACTGTTTTTT
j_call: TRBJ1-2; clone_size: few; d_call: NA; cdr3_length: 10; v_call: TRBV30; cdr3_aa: CASEHNGYTF; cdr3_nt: TGTGCTTCGGAACACAATGGCTACACCTTC
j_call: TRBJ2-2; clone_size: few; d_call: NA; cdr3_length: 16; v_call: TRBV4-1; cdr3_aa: CASSQDLGNYAGELFF; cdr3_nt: TGCGCCAGCAGCCAAGACCTGGGCAACTACGCCGGGGAGCTGTTTTTT
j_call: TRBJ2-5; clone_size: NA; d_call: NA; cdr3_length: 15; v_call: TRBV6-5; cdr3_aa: CASSYRTRGGETQYF; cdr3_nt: TGTGCCAGCAGTTACAGGACTAGAGGGGGGGAGACCCAGTACTTC
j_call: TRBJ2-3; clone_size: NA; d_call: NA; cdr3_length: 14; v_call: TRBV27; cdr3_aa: CASSSSGPWDTQYF; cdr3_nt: TGTGCCAGCAGTTCATCCGGGCCATGGGATACGCAGTATTTT
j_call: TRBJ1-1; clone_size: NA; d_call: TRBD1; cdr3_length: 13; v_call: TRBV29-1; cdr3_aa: CSVARGRNTEAFF; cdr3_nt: TGCAGCGTTGCTAGGGGGCGTAACACTGAAGCTTTCTTT
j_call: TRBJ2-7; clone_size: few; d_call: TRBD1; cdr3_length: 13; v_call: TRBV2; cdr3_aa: CASKRDRGTEQYF; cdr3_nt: TGTGCCAGCAAGAGGGACAGGGGTACCGAGCAGTACTTC
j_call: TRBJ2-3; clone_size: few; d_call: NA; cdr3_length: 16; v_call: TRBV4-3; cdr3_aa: CASSQSWAASTDTQYF; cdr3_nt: TGCGCCAGCAGCCAAAGTTGGGCAGCTAGCACAGATACGCAGTATTTT
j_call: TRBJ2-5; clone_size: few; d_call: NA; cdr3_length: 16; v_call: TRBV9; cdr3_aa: CASSVGGQTYQETQYF; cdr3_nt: TGTGCCAGCAGCGTAGGCGGACAGACGTACCAAGAGACCCAGTACTTC
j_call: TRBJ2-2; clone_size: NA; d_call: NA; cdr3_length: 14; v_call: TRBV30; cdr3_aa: CAWRASEFTGELFF; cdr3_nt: TGTGCCTGGCGGGCTAGCGAGTTCACCGGGGAGCTGTTTTTT
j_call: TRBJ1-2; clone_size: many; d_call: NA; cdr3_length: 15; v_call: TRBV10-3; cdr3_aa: CAISESVTANYGYTF; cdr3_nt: TGTGCCATCAGTGAGTCGGTCACAGCTAACTATGGCTACACCTTC
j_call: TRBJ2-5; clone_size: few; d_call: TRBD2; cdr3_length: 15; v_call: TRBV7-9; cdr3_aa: CASRLAGLGSETQYF; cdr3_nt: TGTGCCAGCAGACTAGCGGGATTGGGTTCGGAGACCCAGTACTTC
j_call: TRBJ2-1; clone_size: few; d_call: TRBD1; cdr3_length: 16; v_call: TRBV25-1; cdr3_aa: CASSEWRTGGFNEQFF; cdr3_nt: TGTGCCAGCAGTGAATGGAGGACAGGGGGTTTCAATGAGCAGTTCTTC
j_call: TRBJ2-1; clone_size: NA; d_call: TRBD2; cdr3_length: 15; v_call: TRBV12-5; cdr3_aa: CASGSSGSSYNEQFF; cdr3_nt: TGTGCTAGTGGTTCCAGCGGGAGTTCCTACAATGAGCAGTTCTTC
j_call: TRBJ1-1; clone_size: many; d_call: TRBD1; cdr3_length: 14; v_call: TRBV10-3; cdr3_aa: CAISEGQGNTEAFF; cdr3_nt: TGTGCCATCAGCGAGGGACAGGGGAACACTGAAGCTTTCTTT
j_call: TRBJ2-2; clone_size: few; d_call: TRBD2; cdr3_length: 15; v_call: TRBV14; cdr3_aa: CASSQGSGRSGELFF; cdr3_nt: TGTGCCAGCAGCCAAGGTAGCGGGAGATCTGGGGAGCTGTTTTTT
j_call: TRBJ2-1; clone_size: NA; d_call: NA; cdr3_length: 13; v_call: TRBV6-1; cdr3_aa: CASSEFSGGEQFF; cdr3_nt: TGTGCCAGCAGTGAATTCTCAGGCGGTGAGCAGTTCTTC
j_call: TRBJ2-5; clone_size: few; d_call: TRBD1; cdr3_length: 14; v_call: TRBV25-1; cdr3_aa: CASSERQGAREQYF; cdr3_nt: TGTGCCAGCAGTGAGCGACAGGGGGCGCGGGAGCAGTACTTC
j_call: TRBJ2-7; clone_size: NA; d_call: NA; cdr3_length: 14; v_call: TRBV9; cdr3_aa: CASSVGPVDYEQYF; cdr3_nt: TGTGCCAGCAGCGTAGGGCCAGTAGACTACGAGCAGTACTTC
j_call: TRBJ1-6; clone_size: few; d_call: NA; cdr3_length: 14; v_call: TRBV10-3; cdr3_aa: CASSDERRNSPLHF; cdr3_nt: TGTGCCAGCAGTGATGAAAGGAGGAATTCACCCCTCCACTTT
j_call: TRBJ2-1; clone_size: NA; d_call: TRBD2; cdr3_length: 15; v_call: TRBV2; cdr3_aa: CASSLGGSLNNEQFF; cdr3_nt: TGTGCCAGCAGTTTGGGCGGGAGCCTCAACAATGAGCAGTTCTTC
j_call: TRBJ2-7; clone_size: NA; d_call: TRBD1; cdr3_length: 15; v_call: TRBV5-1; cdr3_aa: CASSLVGTGGGEQYF; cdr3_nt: TGCGCCAGCAGCTTGGTCGGGACAGGGGGCGGCGAGCAGTACTTC
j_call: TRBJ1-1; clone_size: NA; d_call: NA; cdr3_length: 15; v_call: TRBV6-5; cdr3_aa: CASRRPGGRNTEAFF; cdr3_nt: TGTGCCAGCAGACGCCCTGGAGGTAGGAACACTGAAGCTTTCTTT
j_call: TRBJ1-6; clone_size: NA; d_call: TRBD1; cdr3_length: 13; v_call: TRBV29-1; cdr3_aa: CSVGGQLNSPLHF; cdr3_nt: TGCAGCGTTGGGGGACAGTTAAATTCACCCCTCCACTTT
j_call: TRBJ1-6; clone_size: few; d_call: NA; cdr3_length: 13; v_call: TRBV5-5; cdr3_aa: CASSLGFEAPLHF; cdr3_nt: TGTGCCAGCAGCTTGGGTTTTGAGGCACCCCTCCACTTT
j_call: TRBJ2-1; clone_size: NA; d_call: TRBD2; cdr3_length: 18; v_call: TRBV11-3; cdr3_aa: CASSFFHMSGRANNEQFF; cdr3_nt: TGTGCCAGCAGCTTCTTCCACATGAGCGGGAGGGCCAACAATGAGCAGTTCTTC
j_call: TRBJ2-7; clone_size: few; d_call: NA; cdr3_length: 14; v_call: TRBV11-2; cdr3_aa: CASTLRGLTGEQYF; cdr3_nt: TGTGCCAGCACCCTCAGGGGTTTGACGGGGGAGCAGTACTTC
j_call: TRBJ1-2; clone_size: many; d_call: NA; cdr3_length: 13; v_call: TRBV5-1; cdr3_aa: CASSREEGYGYTF; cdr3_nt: TGCGCCAGCAGCCGAGAGGAGGGCTATGGCTACACCTTC
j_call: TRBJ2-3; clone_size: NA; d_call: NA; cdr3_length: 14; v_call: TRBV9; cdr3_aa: CASSATGTTDTQYF; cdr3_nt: TGTGCCAGCAGCGCAACAGGGACCACAGATACGCAGTATTTT